Below are 9 T cell receptor beta chains sequenced from a single sample in a study of shared clonotypes between healthy human individuals (dated by TCRdb to 2020 to 2021). Library generation was performed with the immunoSEQ multiplex PCR assay. Drawn from immuneACCESS, this table holds only the in-frame rearrangements with V and J called that TCRdb kept. Clones are partly lost; checked studies trace under half to an unresolved V gene and leave the rest unexplained. Recorded for this sample are about 1 million clones; 75% to 80% of them occurred a single time. 0.5% to 0.6% of the sample lies in the top ten. Sequenced input: memory CD4+ T cells from PBMCs. Explained via the paper, the cell subset or site label denotes: CD45RA-negative fraction. These receptors all come from a man younger than 30 in good health. Some clones in this sample may be carry-over from other donors' samples.

This chain connects TRBV11-1 to TRBJ2-2; no clear D gene. Germline loops: CDR1 SGHAT, CDR2 FQDESV (reference sequence). Trimming left V 3 bases short and J 2 bases short, with 10 bases between. The length of the CDR3 is 15 residues. CDR3 DNA sequence: TGTGCCAGCAGCTTTCTAGGTGGAAACACCGGGGAGCTGTTTTTT. This codes for CASSFLGGNTGELFF.

The V gene is TRBV27, the J gene TRBJ2-2; D gene unclear. The CDR3 extends over 14 amino acids. Trimming removed 3 bases at V and 6 bases at J, with 11 bases between. CDR1 and CDR2 from the germline V gene are MNHEY and SMNVEV (reference sequence). The CDR3 is CASSFSSRSGELFF. Written as DNA, the CDR3 is TGTGCCAGCAGTTTTAGCAGTAGGTCCGGGGAGCTGTTTTTT.

This clone was detected only once. This rearrangement joins TRBV28 to TRBJ1-4; no clear D. V dropped 5 bases and J dropped 4 bases, with 11 bases sitting between them. There are 14 residues in the CDR3. The V gene's germline CDR1 is MDHEN and CDR2 SYDVKM. CDR3 residues: CASSTRPLNEKLFF. CDR3 DNA sequence: TGTGCCAGCAGTACCCGGCCACTTAATGAAAAACTGTTTTTT.

This chain connects TRBV14 to TRBJ1-2; tentative D call: TRBD1 (6 bases). V gave up 0 bases and J gave up 7 bases, with 9 bases separating them. The CDR3 is 13 amino acids. CDR1 SGHDN and CDR2 FVKESK come from the germline V gene. The CDR3 DNA reads as TGTGCCAGCAGCCAAGACCACAGGGTTGGCTACACCTTC. This encodes CASSQDHRVGYTF.

The V gene is TRBV2, the J gene TRBJ1-4; no clear D. The germline gives CDR1 SNHLY, CDR2 FYNNEI. CDR3 length equals 15 residues. V shed 4 bases and J shed 5 bases, with 14 bases lying between them. CDR3 DNA: TGTGCCAGCAGTGTGAGGCTCCCTACAAATGAAAAACTGTTTTTT. Its protein product is CASSVRLPTNEKLFF.

The chain links TRBV18 to TRBJ1-1; the D gene is possibly TRBD1 (6 bases). Per the germline V gene, CDR1 is KGHSH and CDR2 is LQKENI. CDR3 length equals 18 residues. V was trimmed by 4 bases and J by 0 bases, leaving 21 bases between them. CDR3 in DNA: TGTGCCAGCTCACTCTCGTTGGGGGCAGGGGCCTTGAACACTGAAGCTTTCTTT. Protein: CASSLSLGAGALNTEAFF. The full variable domain, its missing parts supplied by reference TRBV18 and TRBJ1-1, is NAGVMQNPRHLVRRRGQEARLRCSPMKGHSHVYWYRQLPEEGLKFMVYLQKENIIDESGMPKERFSAEFPKEGPSILRIQQVVRGDSAAYFCASSLSLGAGALNTEAFFGQGTRLTVV.

The rearrangement uses TRBV7-2 and TRBJ2-2; D is undetermined. The CDR3 contains 16 residues. Per germline, CDR1 SGHTA and CDR2 FQGNSA. Trimming pared 0 bases from V and 4 bases from J, leaving 12 bases between. In DNA form, the CDR3 reads TGTGCCAGCAGCTTAGCGCGGCCTAGGTCCACCGGGGAGCTGTTTTTT. Translating it yields CASSLARPRSTGELFF.

The genes are TRBV27 and TRBJ2-4; 7 bases agree with TRBD1. Trimming took 7 bases from V and 7 from J; bases not matched to a gene: 10. Germline assignment: CDR1 MNHEY and CDR2 SMNVEV (reference sequence). This CDR3 region has 14 residues. CDR3 coding DNA: TGTGCCAGCAAGGGGGCACCTGATGGGAACATTCAGTACTTC. Amino acid sequence: CASKGAPDGNIQYF.

The chain uses TRBV19 and TRBJ2-1; D is tentatively TRBD1 or TRBD2 (5 bases each). The CDR3 extends over 14 amino acids. Germline V gene sequence: CDR1 LNHDA, CDR2 SQIVND (reference sequence). V shed 3 bases and J shed 0 bases, with 6 bases lying between them. The CDR3 reads CASSMGVSYNEQFF. DNA of the CDR3: TGTGCCAGTAGTATGGGGGTCTCCTACAATGAGCAGTTCTTC.